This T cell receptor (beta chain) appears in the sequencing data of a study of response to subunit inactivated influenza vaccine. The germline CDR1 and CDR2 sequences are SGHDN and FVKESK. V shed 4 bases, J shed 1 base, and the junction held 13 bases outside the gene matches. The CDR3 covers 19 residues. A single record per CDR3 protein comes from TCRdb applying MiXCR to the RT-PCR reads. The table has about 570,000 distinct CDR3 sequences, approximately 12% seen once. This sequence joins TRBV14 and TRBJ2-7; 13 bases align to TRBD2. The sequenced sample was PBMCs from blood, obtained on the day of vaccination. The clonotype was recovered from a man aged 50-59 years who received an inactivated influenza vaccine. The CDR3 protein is CASSRGDLGLAGASYEQYF. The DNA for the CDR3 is TGTGCCAGCAGCCGCGGCGATCTCGGACTAGCGGGAGCATCCTACGAGCAGTACTTC.